These 20 T cell receptor beta chains originate from one sample sequenced in a study of T cells in Graves' hyperthyroidism and ophthalmopathy. Amplified TCR beta CDR3 regions derived from RNA transcripts. TCR CDR3 regions were first amplified by RT-PCR with HTBI primers. From the multiplex PCR reads, TCRdb called clonotypes with MiXCR, one entry per CDR3 protein. Counted here are some 250,000 distinct CDR3 sequences, 13% to 15% occurring once; the ten biggest clones make up 30% to 35%. The source material was blood. The receptors shown here come from a woman in her 50s with Graves' hyperthyroidism that later progressed to Graves' ophthalmopathy.

This clonotype was seen ten or more times. The chain has TRBV7-3 and TRBJ2-3; D perhaps matches TRBD1 (5 bases). Germline V gene lookup returns CDR1 SGHTA and CDR2 FQGTGA. The ends were cut back, 7 bases at V and 3 bases at J, with 11 bases in the middle. The CDR3 contains 13 residues. In nucleotides, the CDR3 is TGTGCCAGCACCATATCAGGGACAGATACGCAGTATTTT. Translated, it gives CASTISGTDTQYF.

This clonotype was detected only a few times. The V gene is TRBV4-2, the J gene TRBJ2-1, with 9 bases aligning to TRBD2. Germline trimming cut 3 bases from V and 0 bases from J; bases unmatched to any gene: 21. Germline V CDR1 and CDR2: LGHNA, YNFKEQ. This CDR3 region has 22 residues. As DNA, the CDR3 is TGTGCCAGCAGCCAGATCAGGGGCTGGGCTAGCGGGAACCCTAGCTCCTACAATGAGCAGTTCTTC. Amino acids: CASSQIRGWASGNPSSYNEQFF.

This clonotype showed up many times. This sequence joins TRBV28 and TRBJ1-2, with a weak D call TRBD1 (5 bases). Germline CDR1 reads MDHEN; CDR2 reads SYDVKM. The CDR3 is made up of 13 amino acids. With 8 bases removed from V and 4 bases from J, the gap between germline ends came to 14 bases. CDR3 amino acids: CASRAQGIYGYTF. In DNA form, the CDR3 reads TGTGCCAGCCGGGCCCAGGGTATCTATGGCTACACCTTC.

This clonotype has at least ten counts. This chain uses TRBV10-3 with TRBJ1-1, with D perhaps TRBD1 (6 bases). The V end lost 5 bases, the J end lost 1 base, and 14 bases lay between the germline ends. The germline gives CDR1 ENHRY, CDR2 SYGVKD. The CDR3 is 15 amino acids. For the CDR3, the DNA is TGTGCCATCAGTCTAACCGGACAGCCGAACACTGAAGCTTTCTTT. Protein product: CAISLTGQPNTEAFF.

At least ten counts were recorded for this clonotype. The chain combines TRBV3-1 with TRBJ1-5, with D possibly matching TRBD1 (5 bases). In germline, CDR1 is LGHDT, CDR2 YNNKEL (reference sequence). CDR3 length: 13 residues. The V gene lost 4 bases and the J gene lost 7 bases, with 11 bases spanning the gap. This chain's CDR3 is CASSPTGEQPQHF. As DNA, the CDR3 is TGTGCCAGCAGCCCCACAGGTGAACAGCCCCAGCATTTT.

This clonotype was counted at least ten times. J is TRBJ2-3 and V is TRBV24-1; the match to TRBD2 covers 9 bases. The CDR3 length is 14 residues. Germline V gene data show CDR1 as KGHDR and CDR2 as SFDVKD. The V segment lost 3 bases and the J segment 6 bases; nucleotides outside the gene matches: 3. CDR3 DNA sequence: TGTGCCACCAGTGATGCCGGACTAGCGGATACGCAGTATTTT. This gives the protein CATSDAGLADTQYF.

This clonotype was seen at least ten times. The rearrangement uses TRBV2 and TRBJ2-7; D call uncertain. CDR3 length equals 13 residues. In germline, CDR1 is SNHLY, CDR2 FYNNEI. V was clipped by 4 bases and J by 3 bases, with 10 bases between them. This CDR3 is CASSVKGNYEQYF. The CDR3 nucleotides read TGTGCCAGCAGTGTTAAGGGAAACTACGAGCAGTACTTC.

This clonotype was recorded many times. This chain links TRBV5-1 with TRBJ2-7; perhaps TRBD2 as D (6 bases). V was trimmed by 0 bases and J by 4 bases, leaving 14 bases between them. Germline V CDR1 and CDR2: SGHRS, YFSETQ. The CDR3 has 15 residues. CDR3 coding DNA: TGCGCCAGCAGCTTGGAATGGCGGGGCAATTACGAGCAGTACTTC. It codes for CASSLEWRGNYEQYF.

The chain links TRBV3-1 to TRBJ2-1; 11 bases line up with TRBD2. The J segment lost 6 bases and the V segment lost 3 bases, leaving 4 bases of the junction unmatched. Germline assignment: CDR1 LGHDT and CDR2 YNNKEL (reference sequence). The CDR3 runs to 15 residues. CDR3 sequence (DNA): TGTGCCAGCAGCCAGGACGGGACTAGCGGCAATGAGCAGTTCTTC. This sequence encodes CASSQDGTSGNEQFF.

The V gene is TRBV9, the J gene TRBJ2-1; D possibly corresponds to TRBD2 (6 bases). The CDR3 is 15 amino acids. CDR1 and CDR2 from the germline V gene are SGDLS and YYNGEE. The germline V and J ends were trimmed by 0 bases and 1 base, with 8 bases remaining between them. The CDR3 DNA is TGTGCCAGCAGCGTAGCGGAGGGTTCCTACAATGAGCAGTTCTTC. Protein sequence: CASSVAEGSYNEQFF.

On this clonotype itself: A single base separates this from a much larger clone, so it may be a read error. This rearrangement joins TRBV2 to TRBJ1-6; tentatively, D is TRBD1 (5 bases). The CDR3 loop spans 12 amino acids. CDR1 SNHLY and CDR2 FYNNEI come from the germline V gene. V shed 8 bases and J shed 10 bases, with 12 bases lying between them. The DNA for the CDR3 is TGTGCCAGCGGGACTTTCGGATCACCCCTCCACTTT. It encodes CASGTFGSPLHF.

The chain uses TRBV12-3 or TRBV12-4 and TRBJ2-6; 8 bases map to TRBD1. The CDR3 loop spans 18 amino acids. After removal of 2 bases from V and 0 bases from J, the junction contained 6 bases not matched to a gene. The CDR3 DNA sequence: TGTGCCAGCAGTTTATTTGGCAGGGGGCCCTCTGGGGCCAACGTCCTGACTTTC. Its translation: CASSLFGRGPSGANVLTF.

This clonotype was recorded at least ten times. The CDR3: CASSRGTVMNTEAFF. In DNA form, the CDR3 reads TGTGCCAGCAGCCGAGGGACAGTCATGAACACTGAAGCTTTCTTT. This chain connects TRBV7-8 to TRBJ1-1; 7 nucleotides agree with TRBD1. Trimming at V came to 5 bases and at J to 0 bases, leaving 6 bases not matched to a gene. This CDR3 comprises 15 residues. Germline loops: CDR1 SGHVS, CDR2 FQNEAQ.

Concerning this clonotype: A much larger clone sits a single nucleotide away, making a read error possible. The chain recombines TRBV5-1 with TRBJ2-1; TRBD1 might be the D (5 bases). Trimming took 1 base from V and 4 from J, leaving 12 bases between them. There are 15 residues in the CDR3. Germline V gene data show CDR1 as SGHRS and CDR2 as YFSETQ. The CDR3 loop reads CASSLREGAYNEQFF. The CDR3 region has the DNA TGCGCCAGCAGCTTGAGGGAAGGGGCGTACAATGAGCAGTTCTTC.

This clonotype has ten or more counts. The rearrangement links TRBV27 to TRBJ2-3; D possibly uses TRBD1 or TRBD2 (5 bases each). Germline lookup yields CDR1 MNHEY and CDR2 SMNVEV (reference sequence). This CDR3 region has 17 residues. V lost 5 bases and J lost 3, with 21 bases in between. The CDR3 DNA is TGTGCCAGCAGTCCAAAAAACCGGGACCCCCCGACAGATACGCAGTATTTT. Encoded protein: CASSPKNRDPPTDTQYF.

This clonotype was counted at least ten times. V is TRBV12-3 or TRBV12-4 and J is TRBJ2-2, with D perhaps matching TRBD2 (6 bases). CDR3 length: 15 amino acids. V was shortened by 3 bases and J by 5 bases, with 13 bases between the two germline ends. The CDR3 protein is CASSFSGAVTGELFF. The CDR3 DNA reads as TGTGCCAGCAGTTTTTCGGGAGCGGTAACCGGGGAGCTGTTTTTT.

In its sample, this clonotype was seen many times. The chain has TRBV5-1 and TRBJ2-2, with 9 bases aligning to TRBD2. Germline CDR1 is SGHRS and CDR2 is YFSETQ. There are 14 residues in the CDR3. V lost 0 bases and J lost 8; bases outside the gene matches: 2. The CDR3 DNA reads TGCGCCAGCAGCTTGGGACTAGCGGAGGGGGAGCTGTTTTTT. This codes for CASSLGLAEGELFF.

The chain recombines TRBV6-1 with TRBJ1-5, with D possibly being TRBD1 (5 bases). CDR1 is MNHNS and CDR2 is SASEGT in the germline V gene. The V end was cut by 4 bases, the J end by 2 bases, with 12 bases between. There are 15 residues in the CDR3. The CDR3: CASSVFRAGNQPQHF. The CDR3 nucleotides read TGTGCCAGCAGTGTGTTCAGGGCTGGCAATCAGCCCCAGCATTTT.

In this sample, this clonotype turned up a few times. The rearrangement joins TRBV19 to TRBJ1-5; the D is unclear. V shed 3 bases and J shed 6 bases, with 15 bases lying between them. The CDR3 is 15 amino acids. CDR1 is LNHDA, CDR2 SQIVND, per germline (reference sequence). The CDR3 reads CASSISGLTRQPQHF. The CDR3 DNA reads as TGTGCCAGTAGTATTTCTGGGCTGACGCGTCAGCCCCAGCATTTT.

The chain has TRBV20-1 and TRBJ1-2; D is unclear. Trimming shortened V by 5 bases and J by 0 bases, and 10 bases separated the two germline ends. Germline V gives CDR1 DFQATT, CDR2 SNEGSKA (reference sequence). This CDR3 is 13 amino acids long. For the CDR3, the DNA is TGCAGTGCTGGCGGCAGTACTAACTATGGCTACACCTTC. Translation: CSAGGSTNYGYTF.